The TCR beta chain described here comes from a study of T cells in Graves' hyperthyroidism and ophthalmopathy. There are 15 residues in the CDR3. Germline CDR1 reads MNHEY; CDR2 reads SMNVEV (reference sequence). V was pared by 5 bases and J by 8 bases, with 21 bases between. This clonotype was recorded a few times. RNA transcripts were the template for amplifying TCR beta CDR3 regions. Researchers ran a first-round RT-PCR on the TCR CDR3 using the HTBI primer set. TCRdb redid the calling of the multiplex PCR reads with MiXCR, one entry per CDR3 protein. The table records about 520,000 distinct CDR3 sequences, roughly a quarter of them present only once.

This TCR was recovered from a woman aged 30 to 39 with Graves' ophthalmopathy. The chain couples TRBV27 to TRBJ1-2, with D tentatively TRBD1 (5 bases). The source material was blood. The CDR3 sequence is CASSPTPTGAGGYTF. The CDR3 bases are TGTGCCAGCAGTCCGACCCCGACCGGGGCCGGGGGCTACACCTTC.